This is a list of T cell receptor beta chains from one sample in a study of cytomegalovirus exposure and HLA in healthy donors. Using immunoSEQ multiplex PCR, the repertoire was profiled, and TCRdb retains in-frame clones only, with some absent. The sample yields about 120,000 clones, about 76% seen once. Sequences were obtained from PBMCs. All receptors derive from a woman younger than 45 in good health and CMV-seronegative. Each CDR3 is given with its conserved first and last residue. The D gene is left open where the match is weak. Size values are once, few and many counts, or a class for expanded clones, and some rows have none.

TRBJ2-7 TRBV25-1 - - TGTGCCAGCAGTGGTGGCTGGTCCTACGAGCAGTACTTC CASSGGWSYEQYF
TRBJ2-7 TRBV19 - few TGTGCCAACACAGACGGCCCCTACGAGCAGTACTTC CANTDGPYEQYF
TRBJ1-4 TRBV5-1 - - TGCGCCAGCAGCCTTGGACAGACAACAACTAATGAAAAACTGTTTTTT CASSLGQTTTNEKLFF
TRBJ1-6 TRBV14 - - TGTGCCAGCAGCCAAGATCCGGACAGCTCCTATAATTCACCCCTCCACTTT CASSQDPDSSYNSPLHF
TRBJ2-4 TRBV9 TRBD2 - TGTGCCAGCAGCTCCTTAGCGGGAGAGAAGAGGAACATTCAGTACTTC CASSSLAGEKRNIQYF
TRBJ2-3 TRBV7-2 TRBD1 - TGTGCCAGCAGCGGCGGGCCGGACAGGGTCTTAGATACGCAGTATTTT CASSGGPDRVLDTQYF
TRBJ2-5 TRBV29-1 - - TGCAGCGTGCCTCGGGACGGGAGCGGAGAGACCCAGTACTTC CSVPRDGSGETQYF
TRBJ2-5 TRBV19 TRBD2 - TGTGCCAGTAGTCCGGGGGGAGAGACCCAGTACTTC CASSPGGETQYF
TRBJ2-7 TRBV7-9 TRBD2 - TGTTCCAGCAGCTTAGTGGCTAGCGGGAGCACCGAGCAGTACTTC CSSSLVASGSTEQYF
TRBJ2-3 TRBV7-9 TRBD1 - TGTGCCAGCAGCTTAAACCGGGACAGGGCAGATACGCAGTATTTT CASSLNRDRADTQYF
TRBJ2-7 TRBV4-2 - - TGTGCCAGCAGCCAAGAAGCCGAGTACGAGCAGTACTTC CASSQEAEYEQYF
TRBJ1-2 TRBV2 TRBD1 - TGTGCCAGCACCGCGACAGGGGGCCAGAGGGGCTACACCTTC CASTATGGQRGYTF
TRBJ2-5 TRBV11-2 TRBD2 - TGTGCCAGCAGCCCGGTAGCGGGGGCCTGGGAGACCCAGTACTTC CASSPVAGAWETQYF
TRBJ1-1 TRBV5-1 - - TGCGCCAGCAGCCTGCGCCCCCCGACAGATCCCAACACTGAAGCTTTCTTT CASSLRPPTDPNTEAFF
TRBJ2-6 TRBV28 TRBD2 - TGTGCCAGCAGCCGGGGACTAGCGGGAGCTGGGGCCAACGTCCTGACTTTC CASSRGLAGAGANVLTF
TRBJ1-3 TRBV4-1 TRBD1 - TGCGCCAGCAGCCAGTCCGGACAGGTTGGAAACACCATATATTTT CASSQSGQVGNTIYF
TRBJ2-1 TRBV28 TRBD2 - TGTGCCAGCAGTTTTGATTGGCGGGAGAGTTACAATGAGCAGTTCTTC CASSFDWRESYNEQFF
TRBJ2-7 TRBV5-4 - - TGTGCCAGCAGTTCTGGTAACAGCTACGAGCAGTACTTC CASSSGNSYEQYF
TRBJ2-7 TRBV30 - - TGTGCCTGGGAGAGGGCTGCCACCTACGAGCAGTACTTC CAWERAATYEQYF
TRBJ2-2 TRBV9 TRBD2 - TGTGCCAGCAGCGTAGCGGGGGGAGCAGGGAATGGCGGGGAGCTGTTTTTT CASSVAGGAGNGGELFF
TRBJ1-5 TRBV19 TRBD1 few TGTGCCAGTAGTCAGGGACAGGGTCGCCAGCCCCAGCATTTT CASSQGQGRQPQHF
TRBJ2-7 TRBV7-9 - - TGTGCCAGCAGCCACGGCTCCTACGAGCAGTACTTC CASSHGSYEQYF
TRBJ2-7 TRBV30 - - TGTGCCTGGATGGAGGGCTGCGAGCAGTACTTC CAWMEGCEQYF
TRBJ2-6 TRBV5-8 - few TGTGCCAGCAGCCAAGACAACTCTGGGGCCAACGTCCTGACTTTC CASSQDNSGANVLTF
TRBJ2-2 TRBV7-2 TRBD1 once TGTGCCAGCAGCTTTGGACAGGGGGCGGAGACGACCGGGGAGCTGTTTTTT CASSFGQGAETTGELFF
TRBJ2-7 TRBV10-3 - - TGTGCCATCCGGGGGGACGGGGGGCCCTTCTACGAGCAGTACTTC CAIRGDGGPFYEQYF
TRBJ2-1 TRBV4-2 TRBD2 few TGTGCCAGCAGCCAAGAGACCAGCGGGAGGGCCGGAGGCAATGAGCAGTTCTTC CASSQETSGRAGGNEQFF
TRBJ2-7 TRBV18 - - TGTGCCAGCTCACGACAGTACCACGAGCAGTACTTC CASSRQYHEQYF
TRBJ2-5 TRBV5-1 TRBD1 - TGCGCCAGCAGCCTAGGACAGGGTCAAGAGACCCAGTACTTC CASSLGQGQETQYF
TRBJ1-1 TRBV10-1 - few TGCGCCAGCAGCAGGACAAACACTGAAGCTTTCTTT CASSRTNTEAFF
TRBJ2-7 TRBV5-6 TRBD2 - TGTGCCAGCACCACTTGGGCGGGGACTATATCCTACGAGCAGTACTTC CASTTWAGTISYEQYF
TRBJ1-2 TRBV18 TRBD1 - TGTGCCAGCTCACCGGTCCCGGGACAGGGGTCTTCTACTAACTATGGCTACACCTTC CASSPVPGQGSSTNYGYTF
TRBJ2-1 TRBV7-9 TRBD2 - TGTTCCAGCAGCTTACAGCCCCTACTAGCGTCAAACCCCAATGAGCAGTTCTTC CSSSLQPLLASNPNEQFF
TRBJ1-1 TRBV27 - - TGTGCCAGCAGTTTAAGGGAGCACGCTGAAGCTTTCTTT CASSLREHAEAFF
TRBJ2-1 TRBV9 - - TGTGCCAGCAGCCCGGCCTACAATGAGCAGTTCTTC CASSPAYNEQFF
TRBJ2-7 TRBV10-2 TRBD2 - TGCGCCAGCAGTGACCCGCACGGACTAGCGGGAGTAGGCTACGAGCAGTACTTC CASSDPHGLAGVGYEQYF
TRBJ2-1 TRBV6-6 - - TGTGCCAGCGGAGGCTTTTACAATGAGCAGTTCTTC CASGGFYNEQFF
TRBJ2-1 TRBV9 - - TGTGCCAGCAGCGTAGTAACAGCCAATGAGCAGTTCTTC CASSVVTANEQFF
TRBJ2-1 TRBV27 TRBD1 - TGTGCCAGCGAGACCGGGACAGGGACCCACAATGAGCAGTTCTTC CASETGTGTHNEQFF
TRBJ2-3 TRBV12-2 - - TGTGCAAGTCGCTCCACCCCGGGACTAAGCACAGATACGCAGTATTTT CASRSTPGLSTDTQYF
TRBJ2-1 TRBV27 - - TGTGCCAGCAGTTCCACGGTCGGGGTTAGGCCCCACAATGAGCAGTTCTTC CASSSTVGVRPHNEQFF
TRBJ2-7 TRBV5-1 TRBD2 - TGCGCCAGCCGGGCGGGAGTAGGCTACGAGCAGTACTTC CASRAGVGYEQYF
TRBJ2-7 TRBV19 - - TGTGCCAGTAGCGACAGACCTCGGAGCTCCTACGAGCAGTACTTC CASSDRPRSSYEQYF
TRBJ2-7 TRBV27 - - TGTGCCAGCCGAGGATTCTCCTACGAGCAGTACTTC CASRGFSYEQYF
TRBJ1-3 TRBV9 - - TGTGCCAGCAGCGCCGCCAGCTCTGGAAACACCATATATTTT CASSAASSGNTIYF
TRBJ2-7 TRBV27 - - TGTGCCAGCCTCAAACTGAACTCCTACGAGCAGTACTTC CASLKLNSYEQYF
TRBJ2-1 TRBV10-3 TRBD2 once TGTGCCATCAGTTCAGGACTAGCGGAGGCGGGTGAGCAGTTCTTC CAISSGLAEAGEQFF
TRBJ1-1 TRBV28 TRBD1 - TGTGCCAGCAGTTTAAAGGGACAGGGTCGCACTGAAGCTTTCTTT CASSLKGQGRTEAFF
TRBJ2-7 TRBV14 - - TGTGCCAGCAGCCAAACCGCCAGGGGGGCATCCTACGAGCAGTACTTC CASSQTARGASYEQYF
TRBJ2-1 TRBV20-1 - - TGCAGTGCTCATGACTCGAATGAGCAGTTCTTC CSAHDSNEQFF
TRBJ1-2 TRBV5-1 - - TGCGCCAGCAGCTTAGAAGGGCAGGGGAAAGGCTACACCTTC CASSLEGQGKGYTF
TRBJ1-1 TRBV7-9 TRBD1 - TGTGCCAGCAGTCAACCCCCGGGACAGGGAACTGAAGCTTTCTTT CASSQPPGQGTEAFF
TRBJ2-7 TRBV15 - - TGTGCCACCAGCAGAGATGTTCCGGGGAACGAGCAGTACTTC CATSRDVPGNEQYF
TRBJ2-2 TRBV7-8 TRBD1 - TGTGCCAGCAGCTTGAGGGACAGAATCACCGGGGAGCTGTTTTTT CASSLRDRITGELFF
TRBJ2-1 TRBV28 TRBD1 - TGTGCCAGCACTCCTCCGAGACAGGGGATTCGTGAGCAGTTCTTC CASTPPRQGIREQFF